The clone carrying this T cell receptor beta chain was observed a handful of times. Its antigen is not known. The record originates from a study of post-analysis software for immune sequencing data. This CDR3 has 15 amino acids. The V and J ends lost 6 bases and 2 bases respectively, with 16 bases between them. From germline, CDR1 is MNHNY and CDR2 SVGAGI (reference sequence). Study-wide points: There were roughly five TRBV segments more frequent in patients than controls, and TRBV5-6, TRBV5-1 and TRBV20-1 were among them.

Researchers reported that TCR beta cDNA libraries carried unique molecular identifiers. Via MiXCR, TCRdb re-called the PCR reads, giving one row per CDR3 protein. The sample has about 540,000 distinct CDR3 sequences; less than 40% are singletons. The receptor comes from a girl aged 2-17 years with multiple sclerosis. Source material: blood. This chain uses TRBV6-6 with TRBJ2-5; TRBD2 is a possible D gene (6 bases). The CDR3 protein is CASRIHRDSQETQYF. For the CDR3, the DNA is TGTGCCAGCAGAATACACCGGGACTCACAAGAGACCCAGTACTTC.